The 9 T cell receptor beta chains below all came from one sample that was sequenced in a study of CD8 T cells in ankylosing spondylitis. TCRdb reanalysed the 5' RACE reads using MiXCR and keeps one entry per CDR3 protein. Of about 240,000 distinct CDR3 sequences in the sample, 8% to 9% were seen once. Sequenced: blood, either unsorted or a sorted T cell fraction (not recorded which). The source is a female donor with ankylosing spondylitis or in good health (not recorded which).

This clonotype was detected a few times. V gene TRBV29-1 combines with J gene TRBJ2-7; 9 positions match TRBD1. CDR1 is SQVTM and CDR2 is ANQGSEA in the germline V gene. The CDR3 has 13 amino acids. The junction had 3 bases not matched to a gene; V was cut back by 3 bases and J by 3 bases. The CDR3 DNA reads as TGCAGCGTTGAGGAGGACAGGGGCTACGAGCAGTACTTC. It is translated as CSVEEDRGYEQYF.

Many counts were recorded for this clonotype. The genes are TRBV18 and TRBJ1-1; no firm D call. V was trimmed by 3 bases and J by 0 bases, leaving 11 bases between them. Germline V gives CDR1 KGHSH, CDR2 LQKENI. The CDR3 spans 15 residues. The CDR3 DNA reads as TGTGCCAGCTCACCGCCGAACAGTATGAACACTGAAGCTTTCTTT. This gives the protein CASSPPNSMNTEAFF.

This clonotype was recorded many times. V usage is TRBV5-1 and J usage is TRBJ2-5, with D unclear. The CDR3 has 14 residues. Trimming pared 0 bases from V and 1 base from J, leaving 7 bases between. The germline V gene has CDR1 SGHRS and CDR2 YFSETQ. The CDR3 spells CASSLEGSQETQYF. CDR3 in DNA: TGCGCCAGCAGCTTGGAAGGTTCCCAAGAGACCCAGTACTTC.

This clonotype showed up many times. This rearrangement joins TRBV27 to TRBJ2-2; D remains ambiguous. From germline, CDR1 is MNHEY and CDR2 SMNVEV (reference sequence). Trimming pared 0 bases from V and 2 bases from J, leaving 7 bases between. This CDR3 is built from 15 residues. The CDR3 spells CASSLSIPNTGELFF. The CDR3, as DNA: TGTGCCAGCAGTTTATCGATCCCTAACACCGGGGAGCTGTTTTTT.

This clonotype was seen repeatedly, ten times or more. The CDR3 region has the DNA TGCAGTGCTAGAGGCGCCTTATTCTGGATTCCTAACTATGGCTACACCTTC. Amino acids: CSARGALFWIPNYGYTF. The rearrangement joins TRBV20-1 to TRBJ1-2; no definite D call. In germline, CDR1 is DFQATT, CDR2 SNEGSKA (reference sequence). The V end was cut by 1 base, the J end by 0 bases, with 18 bases between. The CDR3 length is 17 residues.

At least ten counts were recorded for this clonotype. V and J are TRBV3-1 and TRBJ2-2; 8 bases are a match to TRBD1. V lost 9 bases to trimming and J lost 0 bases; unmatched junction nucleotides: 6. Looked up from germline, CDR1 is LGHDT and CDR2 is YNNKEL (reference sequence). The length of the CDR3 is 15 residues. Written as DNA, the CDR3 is TGTGCCAGTCGGAACAGGGGGGCGAACACCGGGGAGCTGTTTTTT. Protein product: CASRNRGANTGELFF.

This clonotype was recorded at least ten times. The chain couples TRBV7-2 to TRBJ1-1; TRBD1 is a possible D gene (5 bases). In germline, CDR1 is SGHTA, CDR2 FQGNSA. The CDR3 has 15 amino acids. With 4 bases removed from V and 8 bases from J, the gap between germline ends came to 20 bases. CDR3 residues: CASSSVGHRLSEAFF. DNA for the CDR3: TGTGCCAGCAGCTCCGTCGGACACCGGTTATCGGAAGCTTTCTTT.

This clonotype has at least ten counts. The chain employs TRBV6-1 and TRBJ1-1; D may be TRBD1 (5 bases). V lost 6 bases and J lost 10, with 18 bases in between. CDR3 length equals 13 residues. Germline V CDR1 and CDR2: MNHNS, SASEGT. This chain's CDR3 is CASSLQGRGAAFF. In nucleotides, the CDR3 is TGTGCCAGCAGCCTCCAGGGTCGGGGTGCAGCTTTCTTT.

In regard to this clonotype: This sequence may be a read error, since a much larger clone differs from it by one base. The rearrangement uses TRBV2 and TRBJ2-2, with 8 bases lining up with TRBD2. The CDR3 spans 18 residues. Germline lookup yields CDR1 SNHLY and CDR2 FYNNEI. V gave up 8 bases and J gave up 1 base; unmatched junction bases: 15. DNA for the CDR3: TGTGCCAGCTATAGTATGGGGAGCGGGAGTTTGAACACCGGGGAGCTGTTTTTT. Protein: CASYSMGSGSLNTGELFF.